This T cell receptor (beta chain) was obtained from a study of control samples from healthy donors and cancer patients. This table comes from immunoSEQ multiplex PCR, and its TCRdb copy is limited to in-frame clones, with some not included. The sample holds roughly 370,000 clones, about nine tenths seen once. This clone turned up a few times. Sequenced input: PBMCs. This clonotype was sampled from a man in his forties with head and neck cancer.

The CDR3 DNA reads as TGTGCCAGCAGCTTAACGGGCGACGAGCAGTACTTC. This gives the protein CASSLTGDEQYF. The rearrangement uses TRBV7-3 and TRBJ2-7, with no clear D. Trimming cost V 0 bases and J 5 bases, with 5 bases left between them. Germline values: CDR1 SGHTA, CDR2 FQGTGA. The CDR3 extends over 12 amino acids.